This TCR beta chain was captured in a study of cytomegalovirus exposure and HLA in healthy donors. Study-wide results and caveats: TCR beta sequences numbering 15,000 to 20,000 were associated with HLA alleles at 0.05 false discovery rate in a later analysis.

CDR3 length: 15 residues. Germline CDR1 reads LGHNA; CDR2 reads YSLEER. V lost 1 base and J lost 5, with 14 bases in between. Donors were ostensibly healthy at sampling, although undocumented immune exposures were probable. In the case of this clone: Its matching antigen is unknown.

The PCR made use of 60 Vbeta and 13 Jbeta primers. Only in-frame clones appear in the TCRdb table, and some are missing; sequencing was by immunoSEQ multiplex PCR. The sample holds approximately 160,000 clones; roughly four fifths are singletons and the top ten take around 4.1%. This TCR was recovered from a man aged 45-60 years in good health and CMV-seropositive. The material sequenced was PBMCs. The chain couples TRBV4-3 to TRBJ2-5; D is possibly TRBD1 (7 bases). The CDR3, as DNA: TGCGCCAGCAGCCAAGGAGGGGGCGGAGGGGAGACCCAGTACTTC. It yields the protein CASSQGGGGGETQYF.